This T cell receptor beta chain was identified during a study of sequential checkpoint blockade in melanoma. At the level of the study: TCRbeta immunosequencing was performed on DNA from 91 pretreatment melanoma tumor samples. After nivolumab or ipilimumab alone, around 20 patients had week-13 rebiopsies.

The assay was immunoSEQ multiplex PCR, and TCRdb's table has in-frame clones only and misses some. The data contain fewer than 2,000 clones, 19% of them singletons. Treatment here: randomized to nivolumab then ipilimumab (arm A) or the reverse (arm B). Overall study results and limits: Patients with week-13 increases in T-cell fraction and clonality benefited about 30 times more often. In arm A, pretreatment tumor clonality was associated with response.

Turning to this clone: Its antigen is not identified.

The CDR3 extends over 15 amino acids. This TCR came from a human donor with melanoma. Sequencing was performed on tumor tissue (inferred from file names), taken from a patient given nivolumab and ipilimumab in sequence. The chain recombines TRBV12-2 with TRBJ2-7; the D call TRBD1 from the table was never checked on the DNA. TRBV12-2 is designated a pseudogene. CDR3: CASPRTGRDNYEQYF. CDR3 nucleotide sequence: TGTGCTAGCCCCCGGACAGGACGGGACAACTACGAGCAGTACTTC.